The 3 T cell receptor beta chains below all came from one sample that was sequenced in a study of blood T cell repertoires in COVID-19. Sequenced by immunoSEQ multiplex PCR; TCRdb stores in-frame clones only, minus some. The repertoire includes about 26,000 clones, about 90% of them detected once, and 7.5% to 8% sits in the top ten. The material sequenced was peripheral blood. The receptor set was obtained from a human donor in a cohort sampled during active COVID-19.

V gene TRBV4-1 combines with J gene TRBJ2-2; 8 nucleotides match TRBD1. With V trimmed by 0 bases and J by 4 bases, 10 bases remained unmatched. CDR3 length: 18 residues. Germline V lookup: CDR1 MGHRA, CDR2 YSYEKL. CDR3 DNA: TGCGCCAGCAGCCAAGATATAGGACAGGGAGATGCCACCGGGGAGCTGTTTTTT. Amino acid sequence: CASSQDIGQGDATGELFF.

J is TRBJ2-1 and V is TRBV5-4; D perhaps matches TRBD2 (5 bases). V lost 3 bases, J lost 8 bases, and 9 bases lay in between. The germline V gene encodes CDR1 SGHNT and CDR2 YYREEE (reference sequence). The CDR3 sequence is 12 residues long. The CDR3 region has the DNA TGTGCCAGCAGCTATCTAGCCGATGAGCAGTTCTTC. Protein sequence: CASSYLADEQFF. Full variable domain (missing parts from reference TRBV5-4 and TRBJ2-1): ETGVTQSPTHLIKTRGQQVTLRCSSQSGHNTVSWYQQALGQGPQFIFQYYREEENGRGNFPPRFSGLQFPNYSSELNVNALELDDSALYLCASSYLADEQFFGPGTRLTVL.

This sequence joins TRBV19 and TRBJ1-5; a weak D match, TRBD1 (6 bases). Germline V gives CDR1 LNHDA, CDR2 SQIVND (reference sequence). Trimming took 6 bases from V and 6 from J, leaving 12 bases between them. The CDR3 spans 13 residues. DNA for the CDR3: TGTGCCAGTAGCCTGAAGACAGGTCAGCCCCAGCATTTT. As protein: CASSLKTGQPQHF.